The clone carrying this T cell receptor (beta chain) was picked up a small number of times. This CDR3 contains 13 residues. In germline, CDR1 is LNHDA, CDR2 SQIVND (reference sequence). The ends were cut back, 4 bases at V and 7 bases at J, with 13 bases in the middle. These data belong to a study of T cells in Graves' hyperthyroidism and ophthalmopathy. A patient was excluded if there was uncontrolled infection, other autoimmune disease, pregnancy or lactation. Diagnoses were established using clinical symptoms, serum thyroxine and TRAb, thyroid ultrasound and orbital computed tomography. The PBMCs had their origin in 7.5 to 10 ml of fresh peripheral blood. Amplification of TCR beta CDR3 regions used RNA as the template. Carried out on the TCR CDR3, a first-round RT-PCR used the HTBI primer set. TCRdb fed the multiplex PCR reads into MiXCR, producing one record per CDR3 protein. The table shows 730,000 or so distinct CDR3 sequences, with roughly a sixth occurring only once.

This sequence joins TRBV19 and TRBJ1-1; D is uncertain. The sequencing sample was made of blood. The TCR was taken from a woman aged 50 to 60 with Graves' hyperthyroidism that later progressed to Graves' ophthalmopathy. CDR3 nucleotides: TGTGCCAGTAGTAGCAACTCGGTCCGTGAAGCTTTCTTT. Residues: CASSSNSVREAFF.